Presented here are 24 T cell receptor beta chains from one specimen sequenced in a study of prognosis after radiotherapy for stage I lung cancer listed by TCRdb under 2021. This sample was sequenced with an Illumina HiSeq 3000. The TCR beta CDR3 region was amplified from genomic DNA by two rounds of multiplex PCR. The first PCR round used primers specific to each TRBV and TRBJ gene, with sequences filed in Chinese patent CN105087789A. Using fastp at Q25 and MiXCR, TCRdb reprocessed the public reads and kept productive beta chains. Rows with a matching CDR3 protein are joined into one entry that keeps the most common DNA and genes. The sample records approximately 13,000 distinct CDR3 sequences, roughly 29% of which are singletons. The ten largest clones add up to 25% to 35% of the sample. The sequenced sample was PBMCs, obtained before or after stereotactic body radiation therapy (not recorded which). These receptors were obtained from a donor aged 50 or older with non-small cell lung cancer.

This clonotype appeared many times. As DNA, the CDR3 is TGTGCCAGTACACTAGCGGGAGGGGGGCGTTACAATGAGCAGTTCTTC. Translating gives CASTLAGGGRYNEQFF. This chain uses TRBV19 with TRBJ2-1; 13 bases map to TRBD2. Trimming took 7 bases from V and 4 from J; bases not matched to a gene: 7. The germline gives CDR1 LNHDA, CDR2 SQIVND (reference sequence). The CDR3 runs to 16 residues. Looking up the rest from reference TRBV19 and TRBJ2-1 gives the full variable domain: DGGITQSPKYLFRKEGQNVTLSCEQNLNHDAMYWYRQDPGQGLRLIYYSQIVNDFQKGDIAEGYSVSREKKESFPLTVTSAQKNPTAFYLCASTLAGGGRYNEQFFGPGTRLTVL.

At least ten counts were recorded for this clonotype. V gene TRBV2 combines with J gene TRBJ2-5, with unresolved D. Per the germline V gene, CDR1 is SNHLY and CDR2 is FYNNEI. The CDR3 has 14 residues. The ends were cut back, 3 bases at V and 5 bases at J, with 13 bases in the middle. As DNA, the CDR3 is TGTGCCAGCAGTGATGGGCTAGATGGCGAGACCCAGTACTTC. This translates into CASSDGLDGETQYF.

In the case of this clonotype: Only one base separates this from a far larger clonotype, so it likely reflects a read error. The J gene is TRBJ2-1, the V gene TRBV12-3 or TRBV12-4, with 7 bases matching TRBD2. The CDR3 runs 14 residues. Germline trimming cut 6 bases from V and 4 bases from J; bases unmatched to any gene: 6. In DNA form, the CDR3 reads TGTGCCAGCAGGGCGGGAGAGACTTACAATGAGCAGTTCTTC. It encodes CASRAGETYNEQFF.

This clonotype was seen repeatedly, ten times or more. J is TRBJ2-1 and V is TRBV20-1, with 10 bases identical to TRBD2. Trimming removed 3 bases from V and 4 bases from J; junction bases left unmatched: 3. The germline gives CDR1 DFQATT, CDR2 SNEGSKA (reference sequence). CDR3 length: 14 amino acids. CDR3 sequence reads: CSASKGLAYNEQFF. The CDR3 coding sequence is TGCAGTGCTAGTAAGGGACTAGCGTACAATGAGCAGTTCTTC.

This clonotype was observed many times. The junction departs from the called germline gene at one end, perhaps through a read error. CDR3 sequence: CASSLNSWGDTQYF. CDR3 DNA: TGTGCTAGCAGCTTAAACTCTTGGGGAGATACGCAGTATTTT. The rearrangement joins TRBV7-7 to TRBJ2-3, with no clear D. Per germline, CDR1 SSHAT and CDR2 FNYEAQ (reference sequence). The CDR3 has 14 amino acids.

There are many counts of this clonotype. The rearrangement links TRBV25-1 to TRBJ2-2, with D maybe TRBD2 (5 bases). Germline V CDR1 and CDR2: MGHDK, SYGVNS. The CDR3 sequence is 14 residues long. V lost 2 bases to trimming and J lost 6 bases, with 10 bases between them. The CDR3 sequence: CASSEQEAAGELFF. The DNA for the CDR3 is TGTGCCAGCAGTGAACAGGAGGCAGCCGGGGAGCTGTTTTTT. The full variable domain, completed using reference TRBV25-1 and TRBJ2-2, is EADIYQTPRYLVIGTGKKITLECSQTMGHDKMYWYQQDPGMELHLIHYSYGVNSTEKGDLSSESTVSRIRTEHFPLTLESARPSHTSQYLCASSEQEAAGELFFGEGSRLTVL.

This clonotype showed up many times. The chain recombines TRBV20-1 with TRBJ2-7; D may match TRBD1 or TRBD2 (5 bases each). The V end lost 0 bases, the J end lost 5 bases, and 17 bases lay between the germline ends. CDR3 length: 15 residues. The germline CDR1 and CDR2 sequences are DFQATT and SNEGSKA (reference sequence). The CDR3: CSARDRGRQADEQYF. The CDR3 region has the DNA TGCAGTGCTAGAGATCGGGGCAGGCAAGCGGACGAGCAGTACTTC.

Concerning this clonotype itself: The junction and the germline gene differ at one end; a read error may be behind it. The rearrangement joins TRBV6-1 to TRBJ2-1; TRBD2 agrees at 8 bases. Per the germline V gene, CDR1 is MNHNS and CDR2 is SASEGT. This CDR3 contains 17 residues. The CDR3 spells CASTLGRGAGSYNEQSF. The CDR3 DNA sequence: TGTGCCAGCACCCTCGGGAGGGGAGCGGGTTCCTACAATGAGCAGTCCTTC.

This clonotype was found many times. The chain combines TRBV30 with TRBJ2-1, with TRBD2 matching over 13 bases. From germline, CDR1 is GTSNPN and CDR2 SVGIG (reference sequence). The CDR3 is 18 amino acids. The V segment lost 2 bases and the J segment 2 bases; nucleotides outside the gene matches: 9. CDR3 DNA sequence: TGTGCCTGGAGTCCACCCCCGGGACTAGCGGGGACCTACAATGAGCAGTTCTTC. This encodes CAWSPPPGLAGTYNEQFF.

This clonotype was counted many times. This chain connects TRBV7-9 to TRBJ1-3; no definite D call. Germline V gene data show CDR1 as SEHNR and CDR2 as FQNEAQ (reference sequence). V lost 2 bases and J 0 bases, leaving 5 bases between the germline ends. This CDR3 has 14 residues. The CDR3 spells CASSLRSSGNTIYF. CDR3 nucleotides: TGTGCCAGCAGCTTACGGAGCTCTGGAAACACCATATATTTT.

This clonotype was detected many times. The chain links TRBV20-1 to TRBJ2-5; 10 nucleotides line up with TRBD2. The CDR3 is made up of 13 amino acids. V trimming: 8 bases; J trimming: 5 bases; junction bases outside the gene matches: 8. Germline CDR1 reads DFQATT; CDR2 reads SNEGSKA (reference sequence). The CDR3 is CSSLSGRLETQYF. CDR3 nucleotide sequence: TGCAGTTCACTTAGCGGGAGGCTGGAGACCCAGTACTTC.

A few counts support this clonotype. This CDR3 reads CASSLDRGPNSPLHF. As DNA, the CDR3 is TGTGCCAGCAGCCTTGACAGGGGCCCGAATTCACCCCTCCACTTT. The chain joins TRBV6-1 to TRBJ1-6; 8 bases match TRBD1. Germline values: CDR1 MNHNS, CDR2 SASEGT. CDR3 length equals 15 residues. V gave up 6 bases and J gave up 7 bases; unmatched junction bases: 8.

A single count supports this clonotype. The chain joins TRBV20-1 to TRBJ1-1, with D hard to call. The CDR3 loop spans 17 amino acids. V lost 2 bases and J lost 6, with 25 bases in between. Germline loops: CDR1 DFQATT, CDR2 SNEGSKA (reference sequence). The CDR3 here is CSARPPRAVGTYSEAFF. DNA of the CDR3: TGCAGTGCTAGACCCCCGAGGGCAGTGGGCACTTATTCTGAAGCTTTCTTT.

This clonotype was seen at least ten times. The chain has TRBV5-1 and TRBJ2-7; D is uncertain. CDR1 is SGHRS, CDR2 YFSETQ, per germline. The CDR3 consists of 14 residues. V lost 4 bases to trimming and J lost 1 base, with 12 bases between them. The CDR3 bases are TGCGCCAGCAGCCCCTCCTTATCATCCTACGAGCAGTACTTC. Its translation: CASSPSLSSYEQYF.

This clonotype is medium-sized (0.01 to 0.1%) by share. The V and J genes are TRBV20-1 and TRBJ1-6, with a weak D call TRBD1 (5 bases). CDR3 length equals 13 residues. V was clipped by 3 bases and J by 10 bases, with 13 bases between them. Germline V gives CDR1 DFQATT, CDR2 SNEGSKA (reference sequence). This chain's CDR3 is CSARSGTTSPLHF. The CDR3, as DNA: TGCAGTGCTAGGTCAGGGACCACCTCACCCCTCCACTTT.

A word on this clonotype: A much larger clone lies a single base off, so this may be a read error. The rearrangement links TRBV2 to TRBJ2-6; D is unclear. There are 15 residues in the CDR3. The germline V gene encodes CDR1 SNHLY and CDR2 FYNNEI. In nucleotides, the CDR3 is TGTGCCAGCAGCCGCCGTGGGGATGGGGACAACGTCCTGACTTTC. Its protein product is CASSRRGDGDNVLTF.

This clonotype was recorded at least ten times. This sequence joins TRBV19 and TRBJ2-4, with 12 bases lining up with TRBD2. This CDR3 is built from 16 residues. The junction had 9 bases not matched to a gene; V was cut back by 6 bases and J by 6 bases. Germline loops: CDR1 LNHDA, CDR2 SQIVND (reference sequence). Written as DNA, the CDR3 is TGTGCCAGTAGCGGACAGTCTAGCGGGAGGGGAAACATTCAGTACTTC. Protein sequence: CASSGQSSGRGNIQYF.

This clonotype was picked up many times. The V call is TRBV12-3 or TRBV12-4, the J call TRBJ2-7; D unresolved. This CDR3 is 12 amino acids long. The V end lost 5 bases, the J end lost 9 bases, and 14 bases lay between the germline ends. For the CDR3, the DNA is TGTGCCAGCAGTCCCTCGGCCGGCGGGCAGTACTTC. Amino acid sequence: CASSPSAGGQYF.

This clonotype was seen at least ten times. This chain connects TRBV28 to TRBJ2-7, with D possibly TRBD2 on 6 matching bases. The CDR3 is 15 residues long. The V gene's germline CDR1 is MDHEN and CDR2 SYDVKM. Trimming took 1 base from V and 4 from J, leaving 14 bases between them. The CDR3 sequence is CASSLFSGDLYEQYF. The CDR3 nucleotides read TGTGCCAGCAGTTTATTTTCGGGGGATTTATACGAGCAGTACTTC. Variable domain in full (rest from reference TRBV28 and TRBJ2-7): DVKVTQSSRYLVKRTGEKVFLECVQDMDHENMFWYRQDPGLGLRLIYFSYDVKMKEKGDIPEGYSVSREKKERFSLILESASTNQTSMYLCASSLFSGDLYEQYFGPGTRLTVT.

This clonotype was detected many times. The chain couples TRBV28 to TRBJ1-2; no clear D gene. Germline V gives CDR1 MDHEN, CDR2 SYDVKM. CDR3 length: 11 residues. The V end lost 6 bases, the J end lost 1 base, and 3 bases lay between the germline ends. The CDR3 spells CASRLNYGYTF. In DNA form, the CDR3 reads TGTGCCAGCAGACTTAACTATGGCTACACCTTC.

This clonotype was seen just once. V usage is TRBV18 and J usage is TRBJ1-1; TRBD1 agrees at 7 bases. The CDR3 covers 16 residues. From germline, CDR1 is KGHSH and CDR2 LQKENI. J lost 1 base, V lost 5 bases, and 10 bases had no gene match. DNA of the CDR3: TGTGCCAGCTCAACGACAGGGTGCTCTGGGAACACTGAAGCTTTCTTT. This sequence encodes CASSTTGCSGNTEAFF. The variable domain in full, completed from reference TRBV18 and TRBJ1-1, reads NAGVMQNPRHLVRRRGQEARLRCSPMKGHSHVYWYRQLPEEGLKFMVYLQKENIIDESGMPKERFSAEFPKEGPSILRIQQVVRGDSAAYFCASSTTGCSGNTEAFFGQGTRLTVV.

This chain connects TRBV20-1 to TRBJ2-3, with TRBD2 matching 8 bases. CDR3 size: 16 residues. V shed 5 bases, J shed 2 bases, and the junction held 12 bases outside the gene matches. Germline CDR1 DFQATT, CDR2 SNEGSKA (reference sequence). The CDR3 nucleotides are TGCAGTGCTGCTACACAGCGGGGGAATTTCACAGATACGCAGTATTTT. It codes for CSAATQRGNFTDTQYF.

This clonotype appeared many times. The chain joins TRBV6-5 to TRBJ1-1; perhaps TRBD1 as D (6 bases). Trimming left V 2 bases short and J 0 bases short, with 7 bases between. This CDR3 region has 14 residues. Germline CDR1 MNHEY, CDR2 SVGAGI. In nucleotides, the CDR3 is TGTGCCAGCAGTTACCGGGACATGAACACTGAAGCTTTCTTT. This codes for CASSYRDMNTEAFF.

This clonotype showed up just once. This is likely an artifact of a read error, given a far larger clone one base away. The chain joins TRBV7-2 to TRBJ2-1; tentatively, D is TRBD2 (6 bases). The length of the CDR3 is 15 residues. Germline lookup yields CDR1 SGHTA and CDR2 FQGNSA. CDR3 amino acids: CASTTLGRGYNEHFF. CDR3 in DNA: TGTGCCAGCACCACCTTGGGGCGGGGTTACAATGAGCATTTCTTC.